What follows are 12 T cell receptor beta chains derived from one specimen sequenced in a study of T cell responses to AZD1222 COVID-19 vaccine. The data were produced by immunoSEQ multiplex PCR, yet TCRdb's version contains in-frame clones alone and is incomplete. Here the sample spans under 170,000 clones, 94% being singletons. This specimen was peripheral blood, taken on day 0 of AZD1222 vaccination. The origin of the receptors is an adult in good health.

DNA for the CDR3: TGTGCCAGCAGCAATCTTGTGGGACTTAACTATGGCTACACCTTC. Translating gives CASSNLVGLNYGYTF. The chain couples TRBV7-8 to TRBJ1-2; perhaps TRBD1 as D (5 bases). This CDR3 region has 15 residues. Germline V gives CDR1 SGHVS, CDR2 FQNEAQ. The V end lost 5 bases, the J end lost 1 base, and 14 bases lay between the germline ends.

The DNA of the CDR3 is TGTGCCACCGGGGGAGCGAACAATCAGCCCCAGCATTTT. Protein product: CATGGANNQPQHF. This sequence joins TRBV19 and TRBJ1-5; D perhaps matches TRBD1 (5 bases). The CDR3 totals 13 residues. The germline V and J ends were trimmed by 10 bases and 3 bases, with 13 bases remaining between them. The germline CDR1 and CDR2 sequences are LNHDA and SQIVND (reference sequence).

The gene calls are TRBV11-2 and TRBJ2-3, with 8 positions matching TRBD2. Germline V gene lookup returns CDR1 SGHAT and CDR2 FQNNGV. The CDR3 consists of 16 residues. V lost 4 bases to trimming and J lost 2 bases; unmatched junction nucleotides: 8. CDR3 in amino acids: CASSSLAGYPTDTQYF. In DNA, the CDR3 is TGTGCCAGCAGCTCGTTAGCGGGGTACCCCACAGATACGCAGTATTTT.

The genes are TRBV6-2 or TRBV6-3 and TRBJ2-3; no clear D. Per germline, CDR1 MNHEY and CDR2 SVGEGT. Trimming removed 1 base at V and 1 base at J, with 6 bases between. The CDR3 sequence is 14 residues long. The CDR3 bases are TGTGCCAGCAGTTACTTGAGTCGCACAGATACGCAGTATTTT. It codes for CASSYLSRTDTQYF.

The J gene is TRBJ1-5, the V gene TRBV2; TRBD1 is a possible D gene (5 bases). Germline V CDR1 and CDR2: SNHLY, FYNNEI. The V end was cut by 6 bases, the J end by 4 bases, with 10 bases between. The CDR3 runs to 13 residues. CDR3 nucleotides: TGTGCCAGCAGCCTCGACAGTAATCAGCCCCAGCATTTT. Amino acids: CASSLDSNQPQHF.

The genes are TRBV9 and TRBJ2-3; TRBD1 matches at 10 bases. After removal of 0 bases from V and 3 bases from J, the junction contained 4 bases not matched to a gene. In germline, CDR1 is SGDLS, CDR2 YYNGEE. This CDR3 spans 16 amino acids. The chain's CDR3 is CASSVGGGQGTDTQYF. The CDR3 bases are TGTGCCAGCAGCGTAGGCGGGGGACAGGGGACAGATACGCAGTATTTT.

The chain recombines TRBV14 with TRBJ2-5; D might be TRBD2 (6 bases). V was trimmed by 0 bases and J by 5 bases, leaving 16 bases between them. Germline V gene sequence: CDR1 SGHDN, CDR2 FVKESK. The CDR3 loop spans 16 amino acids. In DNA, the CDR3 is TGTGCCAGCAGCCAAGATCTTCTTTCGGGAGTCGAGACCCAGTACTTC. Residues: CASSQDLLSGVETQYF.

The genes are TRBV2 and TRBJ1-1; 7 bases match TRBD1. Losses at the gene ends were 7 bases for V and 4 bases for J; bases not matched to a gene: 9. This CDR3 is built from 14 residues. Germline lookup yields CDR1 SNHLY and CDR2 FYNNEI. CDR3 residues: CASNPDRVSTEAFF. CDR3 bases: TGTGCCAGCAATCCTGACAGGGTGAGCACTGAAGCTTTCTTT.

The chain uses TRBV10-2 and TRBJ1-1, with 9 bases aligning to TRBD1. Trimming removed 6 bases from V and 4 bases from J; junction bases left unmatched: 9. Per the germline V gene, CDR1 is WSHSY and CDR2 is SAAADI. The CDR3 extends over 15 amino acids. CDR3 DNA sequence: TGCGCCAGCAGGGGACAGGGCAATTGGGGCACTGAAGCTTTCTTT. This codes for CASRGQGNWGTEAFF.

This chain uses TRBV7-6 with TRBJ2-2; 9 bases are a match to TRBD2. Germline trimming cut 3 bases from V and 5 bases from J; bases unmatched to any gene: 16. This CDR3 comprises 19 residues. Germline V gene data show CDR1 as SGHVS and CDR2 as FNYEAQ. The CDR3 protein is CASSLRLAGSRGYTGELFF. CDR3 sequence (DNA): TGTGCCAGCAGCTTGAGGCTAGCGGGAAGTCGTGGTTATACCGGGGAGCTGTTTTTT. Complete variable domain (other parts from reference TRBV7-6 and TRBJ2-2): GAGVSQSPRYKVTKRGQDVALRCDPISGHVSLYWYRQALGQGPEFLTYFNYEAQQDKSGLPNDRFSAERPEGSISTLTIQRTEQRDSAMYRCASSLRLAGSRGYTGELFFGEGSRLTVL.

CDR3 region: CASSPYPGQGTNTEAFF. The CDR3 DNA follows: TGTGCCAGCTCACCTTATCCGGGACAGGGGACGAACACTGAAGCTTTCTTT. This chain connects TRBV18 to TRBJ1-1; 10 bases agree with TRBD1. The V gene end was trimmed by 3 bases and the J gene end by 1 base; junction bases not matched to a gene: 8. The CDR3 is made up of 17 amino acids. From germline, CDR1 is KGHSH and CDR2 LQKENI.

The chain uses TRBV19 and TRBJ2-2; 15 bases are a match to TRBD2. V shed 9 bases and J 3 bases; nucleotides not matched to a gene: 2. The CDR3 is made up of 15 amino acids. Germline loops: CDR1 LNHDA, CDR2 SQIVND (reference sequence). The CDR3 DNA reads TGTGCCAGCCGGACTAGCGGGAGGGACACCGGGGAGCTGTTTTTT. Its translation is CASRTSGRDTGELFF.